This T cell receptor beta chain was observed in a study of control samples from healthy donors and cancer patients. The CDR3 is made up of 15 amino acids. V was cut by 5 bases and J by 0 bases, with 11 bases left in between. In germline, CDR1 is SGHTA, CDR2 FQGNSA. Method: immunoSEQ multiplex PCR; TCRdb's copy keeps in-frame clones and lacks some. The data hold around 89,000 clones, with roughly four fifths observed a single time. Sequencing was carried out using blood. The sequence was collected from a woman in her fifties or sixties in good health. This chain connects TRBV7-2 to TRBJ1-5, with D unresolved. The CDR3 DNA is TGTGCCAGCAGCAGGTCAGCGGATAGCAATCAGCCCCAGCATTTT. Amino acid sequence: CASSRSADSNQPQHF.